This TCR beta chain was profiled in a study of chemoradiotherapy in HPV16-positive cancers. The data were produced by immunoSEQ multiplex PCR, yet TCRdb's version contains in-frame clones alone and is incomplete. The sample shows over a thousand clones, 70% to 90% of them seen only once. The ends were cut back, 4 bases at V and 7 bases at J, with 10 bases in the middle. The CDR3 is 12 residues long. Per germline, CDR1 SEHNR and CDR2 FQNEAQ (reference sequence). The sequencing here drew on tumor tissue, taken from a patient who underwent chemoradiotherapy. This sequence was found in a human donor with HPV-associated anogenital cancer. The rearrangement uses TRBV7-9 and TRBJ2-5; D unresolved. The CDR3 reads CASSSPWGTQYF. The CDR3 DNA follows: TGTGCCAGCAGCTCGCCGTGGGGGACCCAGTACTTC. Filled out from reference TRBV7-9 and TRBJ2-5, the complete variable domain reads DTGVSQNPRHKITKRGQNVTFRCDPISEHNRLYWYRQTLGQGPEFLTYFQNEAQLEKSRLLSDRFSAERPKGSFSTLEIQRTEQGDSAMYLCASSSPWGTQYFGPGTRLLVL.